The sample holds a few counts of the clone carrying this T cell receptor (beta chain). These data originate in a study of blood T cell repertoires in COVID-19. Study at large: PBMCs, B-cell-depleted T cells, or T cells provided the cDNA or gDNA that made up the material.

The assay was immunoSEQ multiplex PCR, and TCRdb's table has in-frame clones only and misses some. Seen here are some 390,000 clones, approximately 89% observed once, and the top ten hold approximately 1.5%. V lost 5 bases, J lost 0 bases, and 12 bases stayed unmatched. The germline V gene encodes CDR1 MNHNY and CDR2 SVGAGI (reference sequence). The CDR3 is made up of 17 amino acids. J is TRBJ1-1 and V is TRBV6-6, with 7 positions matching TRBD1. The sequence derives from a woman in her forties with COVID-19, enrolled during active disease. The sample consisted of peripheral blood. The CDR3 bases are TGTGCCAGCAGTCCGACTACGACAGGGTCTTTGAACACTGAAGCTTTCTTT. Protein sequence: CASSPTTTGSLNTEAFF.